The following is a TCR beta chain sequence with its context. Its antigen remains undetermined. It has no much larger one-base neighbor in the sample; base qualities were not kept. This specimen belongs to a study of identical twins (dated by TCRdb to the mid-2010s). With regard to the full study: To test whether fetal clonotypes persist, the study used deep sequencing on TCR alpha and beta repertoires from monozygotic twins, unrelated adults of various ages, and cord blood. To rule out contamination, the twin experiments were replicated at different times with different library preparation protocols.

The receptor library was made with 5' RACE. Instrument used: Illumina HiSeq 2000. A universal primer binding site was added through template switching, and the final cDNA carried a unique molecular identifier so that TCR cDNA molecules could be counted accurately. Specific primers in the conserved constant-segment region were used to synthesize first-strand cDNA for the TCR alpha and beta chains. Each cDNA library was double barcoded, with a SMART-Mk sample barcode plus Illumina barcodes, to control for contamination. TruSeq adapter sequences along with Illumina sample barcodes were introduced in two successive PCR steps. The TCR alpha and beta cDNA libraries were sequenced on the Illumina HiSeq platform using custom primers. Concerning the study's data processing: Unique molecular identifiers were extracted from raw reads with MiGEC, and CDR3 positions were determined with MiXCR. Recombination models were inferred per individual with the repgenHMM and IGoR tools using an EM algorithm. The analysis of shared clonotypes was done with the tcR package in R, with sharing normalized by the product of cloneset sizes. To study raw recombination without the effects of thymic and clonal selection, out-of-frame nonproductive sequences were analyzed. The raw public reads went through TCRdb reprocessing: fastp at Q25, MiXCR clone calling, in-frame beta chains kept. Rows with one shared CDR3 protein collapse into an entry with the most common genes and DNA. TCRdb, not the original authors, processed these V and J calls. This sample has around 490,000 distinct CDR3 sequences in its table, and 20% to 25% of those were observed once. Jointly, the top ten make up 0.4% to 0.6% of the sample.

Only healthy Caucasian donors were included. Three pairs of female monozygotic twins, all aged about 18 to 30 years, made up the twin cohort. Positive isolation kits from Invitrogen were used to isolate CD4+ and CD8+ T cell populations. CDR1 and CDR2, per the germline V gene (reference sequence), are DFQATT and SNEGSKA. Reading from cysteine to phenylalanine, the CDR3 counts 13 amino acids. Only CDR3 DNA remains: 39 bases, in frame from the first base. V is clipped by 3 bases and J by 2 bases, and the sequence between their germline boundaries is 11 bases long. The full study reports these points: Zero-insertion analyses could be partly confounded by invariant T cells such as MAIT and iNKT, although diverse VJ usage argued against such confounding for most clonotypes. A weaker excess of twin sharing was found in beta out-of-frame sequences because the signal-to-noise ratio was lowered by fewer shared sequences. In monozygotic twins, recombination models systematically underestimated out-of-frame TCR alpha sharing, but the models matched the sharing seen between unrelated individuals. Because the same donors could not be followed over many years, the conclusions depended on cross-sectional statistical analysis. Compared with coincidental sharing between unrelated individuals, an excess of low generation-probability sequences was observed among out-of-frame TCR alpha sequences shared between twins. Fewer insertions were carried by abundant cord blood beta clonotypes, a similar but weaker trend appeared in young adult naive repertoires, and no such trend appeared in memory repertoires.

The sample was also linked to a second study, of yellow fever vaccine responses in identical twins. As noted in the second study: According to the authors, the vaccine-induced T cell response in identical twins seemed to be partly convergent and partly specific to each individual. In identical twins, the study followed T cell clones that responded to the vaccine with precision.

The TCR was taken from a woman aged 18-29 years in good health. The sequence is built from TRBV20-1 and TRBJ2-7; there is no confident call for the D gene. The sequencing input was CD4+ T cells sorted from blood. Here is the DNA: TGCAGTGCTAGGGTTGGCGTTACCTACGAGCAGTACTTC. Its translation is CSARVGVTYEQYF.